The clone carrying this TCR beta chain has a single count. This specimen belongs to a study of OX40 agonist ivuxolimab in advanced cancers. The method was immunoSEQ multiplex PCR; TCRdb's version includes in-frame clones alone and lacks a portion of them. The sample records 23,000 or so clones, about four fifths being singletons. The CDR3 is made up of 15 amino acids. Germline V CDR1 and CDR2: MNHEY, SVGAGI. The V end was cut by 0 bases, the J end by 1 base, with 9 bases between. Patients who had autoimmune disease history or got systemic immunosuppression were left out. The rearrangement uses TRBV6-5 and TRBJ2-5; D is unclear. This clonotype was sampled from an adult with an advanced solid tumor such as melanoma, head and neck, liver or kidney cancer. The source was CD4+ or CD8+ T cells sorted from blood, collected in a trial of the OX40 agonist ivuxolimab. The CDR3 nucleotides read TGTGCCAGCAGTTACTCAGGGCACAGCCAAGAGACCCAGTACTTC. Translated, it gives CASSYSGHSQETQYF.